Presented here are 11 T cell receptor beta chains from one specimen sequenced in a study of T cell clonality in common variable immunodeficiency. Regarding the study as a whole: Fewer deletions and N-nucleotide insertions were reportedly seen in common variable immunodeficiency TCR beta sequences.

The method was immunoSEQ multiplex PCR; TCRdb's version includes in-frame clones alone and lacks a portion of them. The sample has about 33,000 clones, none seen only once. Which antigens these TCRs recognize remains unknown. What was sequenced was peripheral blood mononuclear cells. Every receptor here comes from a human donor with common variable immunodeficiency.

As regards this clone: This same CDR3 is encoded by further DNA sequences in the sample. CDR3: CASSRPTGGTSPLHF. The CDR3 DNA, read in part, is TGTGCCAGCAGCAGACCGACAGGGGGGACGTCACCC. This chain uses TRBV2 with TRBJ1-6; TRBD1 agrees at 9 bases. The CDR3 end is not reached by the read, which stops 3 residues before it; the germline J gene fills it in. The V gene end was trimmed by 6 bases and the J gene end by 10 bases; junction bases not matched to a gene: 10. The germline V gene has CDR1 SNHLY and CDR2 FYNNEI. The CDR3 totals 15 residues.

Of note for this clone: The read halts 3 residues ahead of the CDR3 end, with the missing end drawn from the germline J gene. The chain employs TRBV7-2 and TRBJ2-3; the D call may be TRBD1 or TRBD2 (5 bases each). There are 14 residues in the CDR3. Looked up from germline, CDR1 is SGHTA and CDR2 is FQGNSA. V was clipped by 3 bases and J by 2 bases, with 9 bases between them. CDR3 region: CASSFRGDTDTQYF. The DNA read from the CDR3 is TGTGCCAGCAGCTTTAGGGGAGACACAGATACG.

There are many counts of this clone. The CDR3 spells CASIRTGALGQPQHF. The DNA read from the CDR3 is TGTGCCAGCATCAGGACAGGGGCCCTCGGGCAGCCC. V and J are TRBV2 and TRBJ1-5, with 9 bases that match TRBD1. The observed sequence ends 3 residues before the CDR3 terminus, with the missing tail filled in from the germline J gene. CDR1 SNHLY and CDR2 FYNNEI come from the germline V gene. J was trimmed by 7 bases and V by 7 bases; bases with no gene match: 11. The CDR3 runs 15 residues.

Turning to this clone: The CDR3 end lies 3 residues beyond the end of the read and is filled in from the germline J gene. V usage is TRBV5-1 and J usage is TRBJ2-5, with D perhaps matching TRBD1 (5 bases). There are 16 residues in the CDR3. The V end lost 0 bases, the J end lost 4 bases, and 16 bases lay between the germline ends. CDR1 and CDR2 (germline): SGHRS, YFSETQ. CDR3 bases read: TGCGCCAGCAGCTTGGCCCAGGACATCGGGCGAGAGACC. It encodes CASSLAQDIGRET. The full-length CDR3 reads as CASSLAQDIGRETQYF. The full variable domain, in which reference TRBV5-1 and TRBJ2-5 provide the parts outside the CDR3, is KAGVTQTPRYLIKTRGQQVTLSCSPISGHRSVSWYQQTPGQGLQFLFEYFSETQRNKGNFPGRFSGRQFSNSRSEMNVSTLELGDSALYLCASSLAQDIGRETQYFGPGTRLLVL.

Ten or more counts support this clone. The CDR3 end falls 3 residues outside the read, so it is completed with the germline J gene. This sequence joins TRBV12-3 or TRBV12-4 and TRBJ2-7; the D gene is possibly TRBD1 (5 bases). The germline V and J ends were trimmed by 0 bases and 2 bases, with 14 bases remaining between them. The CDR3 length is 16 residues. CDR3 amino acids: CASSLALPRQPYEQYF. The DNA read from the CDR3 is TGTGCCAGCAGTTTAGCGCTTCCGCGACAGCCCTACGAG.

This clone has only a few counts. The read ends 3 residues early relative to the CDR3; the germline J gene fills the gap. This chain links TRBV30 with TRBJ2-7; TRBD2 aligns across 12 bases. Trimming at V came to 7 bases and at J to 3 bases, leaving 22 bases not matched to a gene. CDR3 length equals 19 residues. Germline V lookup: CDR1 GTSNPN, CDR2 SVGIG (reference sequence). The CDR3 sequence: CASVQGASSGGAGLYEQYF. CDR3 bases read: TGTGCCTCGGTACAGGGCGCTTCTAGCGGGGGGGCCGGGCTCTACGAG.

This clone was counted ten times or more. The read ends 3 residues early relative to the CDR3; the germline J gene fills the gap. This sequence joins TRBV7-9 and TRBJ2-7; a possible D gene is TRBD1 (5 bases). Trimming took off 5 bases at V and 0 bases at J, with 8 bases between the two ends. This CDR3 spans 13 amino acids. The germline gives CDR1 SEHNR, CDR2 FQNEAQ (reference sequence). CDR3 in amino acids: CASSQDSSYEQYF. CDR3 bases read: TGTGCCAGCAGCCAAGACAGCTCCTACGAG.

This clone was recorded a few times. The CDR3 goes on 3 residues after the read ends, and that part is filled in from the germline J gene. This chain connects TRBV19 to TRBJ2-7, with 9 bases matching TRBD1. Per the germline V gene, CDR1 is LNHDA and CDR2 is SQIVND (reference sequence). The CDR3 is made up of 14 amino acids. The V and J ends lost 5 bases and 4 bases, in that order; junction bases with no gene match: 6. The CDR3 reads CASSATGGVYEQYF. The CDR3 bases that were read are TGTGCCAGTAGTGCCACAGGGGGCGTATACGAG. The whole variable domain, filled in from reference TRBV19 and TRBJ2-7, reads DGGITQSPKYLFRKEGQNVTLSCEQNLNHDAMYWYRQDPGQGLRLIYYSQIVNDFQKGDIAEGYSVSREKKESFPLTVTSAQKNPTAFYLCASSATGGVYEQYFGPGTRLTVT.

This clone was observed a few times. Sequencing ends 3 residues short of the CDR3 end; the germline J gene provides the rest. The chain is built from TRBV30 and TRBJ1-5, with D unresolved. Germline V gene sequence: CDR1 GTSNPN, CDR2 SVGIG (reference sequence). V was clipped by 1 base and J by 0 bases, with 10 bases between them. This CDR3 has 15 amino acids. Partial CDR3 DNA: TGTGCCTGGAGTGCCAGGAGCTATAGCAATCAGCCC. Its protein is CAWSARSYSNQP. The entire CDR3 sequence reads CAWSARSYSNQPQHF.

Turning to this clone: Read coverage stops 3 residues before the CDR3 terminus; the germline J gene supplies the remainder. This sequence joins TRBV30 and TRBJ2-7; TRBD2 is a possible D gene (5 bases). Trimming cost V 6 bases and J 2 bases, with 11 bases left between them. The length of the CDR3 is 12 residues. CDR1 and CDR2 (germline): GTSNPN, SVGIG (reference sequence). The CDR3 bases that were read are TGTGCCTGTGCCAGCGGAACCTACGAG. It codes for CACASGTYE. The complete CDR3 sequence is CACASGTYEQYF. The full variable domain, in which reference TRBV30 and TRBJ2-7 provide the parts outside the CDR3, is SQTIHQWPATLVQPVGSPLSLECTVEGTSNPNLYWYRQAAGRGLQLLFYSVGIGQISSEVPQNLSASRPQDRQFILSSKKLLLSDSGFYLCACASGTYEQYFGPGTRLTVT.

There are a few counts of this clone. Sequencing ends 3 residues short of the CDR3 end; the germline J gene provides the rest. The chain links TRBV19 to TRBJ2-1; 7 bases fit TRBD2. The CDR3 is 16 amino acids. Per the germline V gene, CDR1 is LNHDA and CDR2 is SQIVND (reference sequence). The J segment lost 5 bases and the V segment lost 3 bases, leaving 10 bases of the junction unmatched. The CDR3 spells CASSIRVGLADNEQFF. The sequenced CDR3 bases are TGTGCCAGTAGTATCCGGGTGGGGCTAGCGGACAATGAG.